The sequence of this TCR beta chain was determined in a study of blood T cell repertoires in COVID-19. Overall study: Italy, Spain and the United States were the sources of the convalescent and acute COVID-19 samples. PBMCs, B-cell-depleted T cells, or T cells were the source of the cDNA or gDNA that made up the material.

As handled by the study authors: From reference gene primer amplification, estimates of nucleated cell counts were derived. The protocol was immunoSEQ multiplex PCR, while the TCRdb copy is restricted to in-frame clones and leaves out a portion. V, J and clone size derive from that table, while D and trimming were established from the DNA sequence. Here the sample spans 150,000 to 200,000 clones, roughly 77% being singletons. The sequencing sample was made of peripheral blood. The receptor was derived from a man in his sixties or seventies with active or convalescent COVID-19.

CDR3 coding DNA: TGTGCCAGCAGCCAAGATAGAAGCAGGGCATATGGCTACACCTTC. This codes for CASSQDRSRAYGYTF. The gene calls are TRBV4-2 and TRBJ1-2; D is perhaps TRBD1 (5 bases). Germline V CDR1 and CDR2: LGHNA, YNFKEQ. The CDR3 sequence is 15 residues long. The V gene lost 0 bases and the J gene lost 5 bases, with 13 bases spanning the gap.